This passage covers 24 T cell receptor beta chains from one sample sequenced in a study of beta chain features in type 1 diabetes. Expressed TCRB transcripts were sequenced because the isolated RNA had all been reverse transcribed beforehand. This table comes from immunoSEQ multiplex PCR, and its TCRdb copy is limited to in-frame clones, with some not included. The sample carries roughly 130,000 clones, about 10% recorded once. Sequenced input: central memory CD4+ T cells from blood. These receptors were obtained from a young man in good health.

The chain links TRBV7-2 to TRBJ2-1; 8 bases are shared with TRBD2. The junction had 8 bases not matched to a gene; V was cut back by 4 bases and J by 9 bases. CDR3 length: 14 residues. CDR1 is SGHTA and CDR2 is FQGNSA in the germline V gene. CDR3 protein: CASSSGLGVGEQFF. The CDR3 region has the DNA TGTGCCAGCAGCTCGGGACTAGGGGTCGGTGAGCAGTTCTTC.

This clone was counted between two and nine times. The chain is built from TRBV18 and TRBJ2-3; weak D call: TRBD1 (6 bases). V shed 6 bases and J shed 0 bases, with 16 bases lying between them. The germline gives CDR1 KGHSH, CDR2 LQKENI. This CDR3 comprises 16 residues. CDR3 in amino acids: CASSPGARGSTDTQYF. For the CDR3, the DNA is TGTGCCAGCTCCCCAGGCGCCAGGGGAAGCACAGATACGCAGTATTTT. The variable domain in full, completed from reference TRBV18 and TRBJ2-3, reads NAGVMQNPRHLVRRRGQEARLRCSPMKGHSHVYWYRQLPEEGLKFMVYLQKENIIDESGMPKERFSAEFPKEGPSILRIQQVVRGDSAAYFCASSPGARGSTDTQYFGPGTRLTVL.

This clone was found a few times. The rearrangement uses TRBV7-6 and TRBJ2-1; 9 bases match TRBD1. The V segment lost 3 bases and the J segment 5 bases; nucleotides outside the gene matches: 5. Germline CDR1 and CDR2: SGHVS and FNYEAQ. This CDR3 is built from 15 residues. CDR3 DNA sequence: TGTGCCAGCAGCTTCCGGGACAGGGCAAACAATGAGCAGTTCTTC. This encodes CASSFRDRANNEQFF.

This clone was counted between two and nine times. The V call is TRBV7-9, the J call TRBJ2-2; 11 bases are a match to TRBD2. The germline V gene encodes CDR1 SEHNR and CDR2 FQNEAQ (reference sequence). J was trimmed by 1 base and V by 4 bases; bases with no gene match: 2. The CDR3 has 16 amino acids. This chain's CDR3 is CASSSGTSGNTGELFF. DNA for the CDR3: TGTGCCAGCAGCTCCGGGACTAGCGGGAACACCGGGGAGCTGTTTTTT.

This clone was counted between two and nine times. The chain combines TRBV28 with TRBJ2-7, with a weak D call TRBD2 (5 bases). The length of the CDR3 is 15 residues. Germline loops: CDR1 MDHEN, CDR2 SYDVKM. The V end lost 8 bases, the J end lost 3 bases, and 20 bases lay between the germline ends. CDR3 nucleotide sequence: TGTGCCAGCCCTGAAGCGAGGGCCTCTCGCTACGAGCAGTACTTC. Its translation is CASPEARASRYEQYF.

The CDR3 reads CASSLDRAAGELFF. The CDR3 region has the DNA TGTGCCAGCAGCTTGGACAGGGCGGCCGGGGAGCTGTTTTTT. The chain carries TRBV5-8 and TRBJ2-2; D may be TRBD1 (6 bases). V lost 0 bases to trimming and J lost 6 bases, with 9 bases between them. Germline V CDR1 and CDR2: SGHTS, YDEGEE. This CDR3 comprises 14 residues. The full variable domain, with the rest looked up from reference TRBV5-8 and TRBJ2-2, is EAGVTQSPTHLIKTRGQQATLRCSPISGHTSVYWYQQALGLGLQFLLWYDEGEERNRGNFPPRFSGRQFPNYSSELNVNALELEDSALYLCASSLDRAAGELFFGEGSRLTVL.

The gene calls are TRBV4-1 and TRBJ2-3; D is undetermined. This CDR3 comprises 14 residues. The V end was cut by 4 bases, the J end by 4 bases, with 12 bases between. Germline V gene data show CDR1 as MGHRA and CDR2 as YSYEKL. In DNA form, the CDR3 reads TGCGCCAGCAGCCTAAGACTCACCGCAGATACGCAGTATTTT. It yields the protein CASSLRLTADTQYF.

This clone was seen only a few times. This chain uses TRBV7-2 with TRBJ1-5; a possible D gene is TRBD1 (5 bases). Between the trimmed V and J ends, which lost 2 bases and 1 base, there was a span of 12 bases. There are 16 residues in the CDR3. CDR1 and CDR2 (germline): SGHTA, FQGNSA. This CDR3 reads CASSLIGARSNQPQHF. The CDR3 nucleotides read TGTGCCAGCAGCTTAATTGGGGCGCGGAGCAATCAGCCCCAGCATTTT.

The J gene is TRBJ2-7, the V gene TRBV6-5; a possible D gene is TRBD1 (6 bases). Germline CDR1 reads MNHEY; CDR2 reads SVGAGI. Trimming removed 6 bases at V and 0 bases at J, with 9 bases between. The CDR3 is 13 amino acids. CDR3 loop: CASRTGPSYEQYF. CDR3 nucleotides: TGTGCCAGCAGAACAGGGCCCTCCTACGAGCAGTACTTC.

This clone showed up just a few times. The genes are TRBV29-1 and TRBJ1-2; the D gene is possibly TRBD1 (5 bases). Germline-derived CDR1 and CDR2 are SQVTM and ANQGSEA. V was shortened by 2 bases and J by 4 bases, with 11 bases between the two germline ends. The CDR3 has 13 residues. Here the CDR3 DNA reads TGCAGCGTTGAACTCAGGGTCAGCTATGGCTACACCTTC. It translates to CSVELRVSYGYTF.

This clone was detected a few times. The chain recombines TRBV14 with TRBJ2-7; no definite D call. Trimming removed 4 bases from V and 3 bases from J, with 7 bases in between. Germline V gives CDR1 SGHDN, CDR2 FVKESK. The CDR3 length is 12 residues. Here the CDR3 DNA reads TGTGCCAGCAGCCTCTCAGGCTACGAGCAGTACTTC. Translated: CASSLSGYEQYF.

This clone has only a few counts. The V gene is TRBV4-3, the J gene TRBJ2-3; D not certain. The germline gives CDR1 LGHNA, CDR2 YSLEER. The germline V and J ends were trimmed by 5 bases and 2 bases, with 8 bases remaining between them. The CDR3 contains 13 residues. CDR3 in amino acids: CASSLRNTDTQYF. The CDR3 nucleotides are TGCGCCAGCAGCTTGCGGAACACAGATACGCAGTATTTT.

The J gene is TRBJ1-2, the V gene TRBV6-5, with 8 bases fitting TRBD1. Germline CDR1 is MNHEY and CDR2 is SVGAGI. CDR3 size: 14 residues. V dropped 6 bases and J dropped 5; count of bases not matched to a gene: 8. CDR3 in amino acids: CASRNRDRQYGYTF. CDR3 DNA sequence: TGTGCCAGCAGGAACCGGGACAGGCAATATGGCTACACCTTC.

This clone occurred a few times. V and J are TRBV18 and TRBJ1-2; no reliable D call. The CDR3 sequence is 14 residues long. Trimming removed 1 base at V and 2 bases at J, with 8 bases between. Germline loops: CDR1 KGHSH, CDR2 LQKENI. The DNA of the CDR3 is TGTGCCAGCTCACCACGAGGCTTGAACTATGGCTACACCTTC. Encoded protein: CASSPRGLNYGYTF.

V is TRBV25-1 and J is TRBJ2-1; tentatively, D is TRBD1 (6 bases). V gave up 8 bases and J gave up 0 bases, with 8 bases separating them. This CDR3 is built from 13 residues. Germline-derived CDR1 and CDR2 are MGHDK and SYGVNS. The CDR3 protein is CASQGYSYNEQFF. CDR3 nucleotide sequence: TGTGCCAGCCAGGGGTACTCCTACAATGAGCAGTTCTTC.

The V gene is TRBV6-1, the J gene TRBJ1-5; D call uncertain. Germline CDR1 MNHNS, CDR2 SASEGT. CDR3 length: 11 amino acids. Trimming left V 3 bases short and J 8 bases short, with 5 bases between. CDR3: CASSEAEPQHF. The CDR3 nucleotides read TGTGCCAGCAGTGAGGCGGAGCCCCAGCATTTT.

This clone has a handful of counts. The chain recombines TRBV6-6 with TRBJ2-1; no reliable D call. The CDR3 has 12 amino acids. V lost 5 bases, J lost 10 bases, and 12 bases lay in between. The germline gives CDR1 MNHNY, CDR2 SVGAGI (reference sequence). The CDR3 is CASSEFSREQFF. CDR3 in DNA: TGTGCCAGCAGTGAGTTCTCTCGGGAGCAGTTCTTC.

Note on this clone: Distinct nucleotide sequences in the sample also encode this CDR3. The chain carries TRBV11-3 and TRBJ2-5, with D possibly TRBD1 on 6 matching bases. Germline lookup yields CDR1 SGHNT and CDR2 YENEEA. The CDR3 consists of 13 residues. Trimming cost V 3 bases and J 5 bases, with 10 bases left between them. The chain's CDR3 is CASSLGAWETQYF. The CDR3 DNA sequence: TGTGCCAGCAGCTTGGGGGCCTGGGAGACCCAGTACTTC.

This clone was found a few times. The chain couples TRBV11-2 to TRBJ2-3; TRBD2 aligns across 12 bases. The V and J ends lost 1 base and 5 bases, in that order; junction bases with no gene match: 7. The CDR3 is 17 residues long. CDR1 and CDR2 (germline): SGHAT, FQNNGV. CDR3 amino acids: CASSLGSSGGVLDTQYF. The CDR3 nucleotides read TGTGCCAGCAGCTTAGGGTCTAGCGGGGGGGTTTTAGATACGCAGTATTTT.

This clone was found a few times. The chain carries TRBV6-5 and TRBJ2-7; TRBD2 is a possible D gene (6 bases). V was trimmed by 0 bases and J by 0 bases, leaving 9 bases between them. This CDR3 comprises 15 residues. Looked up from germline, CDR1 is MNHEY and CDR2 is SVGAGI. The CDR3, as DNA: TGTGCCAGCAGTTACTCGTGGGGGGACTCCTACGAGCAGTACTTC. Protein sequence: CASSYSWGDSYEQYF.

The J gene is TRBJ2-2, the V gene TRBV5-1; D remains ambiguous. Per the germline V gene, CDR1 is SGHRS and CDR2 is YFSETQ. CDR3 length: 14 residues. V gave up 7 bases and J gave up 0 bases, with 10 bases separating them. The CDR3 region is CASEAPANTGELFF. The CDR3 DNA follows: TGCGCCAGCGAGGCGCCAGCGAACACCGGGGAGCTGTTTTTT. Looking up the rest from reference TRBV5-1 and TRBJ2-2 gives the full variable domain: KAGVTQTPRYLIKTRGQQVTLSCSPISGHRSVSWYQQTPGQGLQFLFEYFSETQRNKGNFPGRFSGRQFSNSRSEMNVSTLELGDSALYLCASEAPANTGELFFGEGSRLTVL.

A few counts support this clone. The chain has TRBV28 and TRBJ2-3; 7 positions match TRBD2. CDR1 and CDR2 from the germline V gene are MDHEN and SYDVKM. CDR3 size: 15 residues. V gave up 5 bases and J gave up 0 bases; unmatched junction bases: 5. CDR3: CASSAAGESTDTQYF. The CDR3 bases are TGTGCCAGCAGTGCGGCGGGGGAGAGCACAGATACGCAGTATTTT.

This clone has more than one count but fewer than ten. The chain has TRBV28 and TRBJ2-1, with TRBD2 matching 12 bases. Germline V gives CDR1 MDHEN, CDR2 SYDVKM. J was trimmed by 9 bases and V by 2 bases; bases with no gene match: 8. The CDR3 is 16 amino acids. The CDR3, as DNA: TGTGCCAGCAGTTTAAGGGCTAGCGGGGGGGCCACTGAGCAGTTCTTC. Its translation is CASSLRASGGATEQFF.

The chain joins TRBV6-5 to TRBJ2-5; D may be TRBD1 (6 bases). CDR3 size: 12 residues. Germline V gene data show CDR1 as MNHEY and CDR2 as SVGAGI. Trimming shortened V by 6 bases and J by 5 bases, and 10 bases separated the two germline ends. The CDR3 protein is CASRQGSETQYF. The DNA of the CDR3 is TGTGCCAGCAGACAGGGAAGCGAGACCCAGTACTTC.